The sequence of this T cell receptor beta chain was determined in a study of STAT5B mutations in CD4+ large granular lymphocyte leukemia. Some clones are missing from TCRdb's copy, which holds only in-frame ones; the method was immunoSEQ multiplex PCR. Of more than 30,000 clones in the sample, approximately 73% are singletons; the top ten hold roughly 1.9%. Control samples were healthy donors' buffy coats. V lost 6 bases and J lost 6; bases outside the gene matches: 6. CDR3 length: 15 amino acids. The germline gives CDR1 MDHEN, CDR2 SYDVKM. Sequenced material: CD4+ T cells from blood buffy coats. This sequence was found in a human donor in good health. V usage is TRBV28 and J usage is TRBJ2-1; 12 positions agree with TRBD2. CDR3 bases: TGTGCCAGCAGCTCCTCTAGCGGGAGGGCCAATGAGCAGTTCTTC. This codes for CASSSSSGRANEQFF.